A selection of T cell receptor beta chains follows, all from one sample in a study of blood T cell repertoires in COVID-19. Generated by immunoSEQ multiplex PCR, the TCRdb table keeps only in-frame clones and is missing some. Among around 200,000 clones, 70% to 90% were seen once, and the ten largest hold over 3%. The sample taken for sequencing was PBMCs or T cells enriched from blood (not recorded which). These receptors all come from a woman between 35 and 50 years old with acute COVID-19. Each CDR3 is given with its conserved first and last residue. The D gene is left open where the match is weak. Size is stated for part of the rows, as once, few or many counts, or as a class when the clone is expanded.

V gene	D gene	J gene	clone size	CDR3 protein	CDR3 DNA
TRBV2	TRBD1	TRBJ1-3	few	CASGGQYSGNTIYF	TGTGCCAGCGGGGGACAGTACTCTGGAAACACCATATATTTT
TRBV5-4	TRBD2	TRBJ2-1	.	CASSSRQGLALNEQFF	TGTGCCAGCAGCTCAAGACAGGGACTAGCCTTAAATGAGCAGTTCTTC
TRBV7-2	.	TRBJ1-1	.	CASSLARGQRTVSNTEAFF	TGTGCCAGCAGCTTAGCGAGGGGACAAAGGACGGTTTCGAACACTGAAGCTTTCTTT
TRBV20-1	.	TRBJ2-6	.	CSVQQGSVLTF	TGCAGTGTACAACAGGGATCCGTCCTGACTTTC
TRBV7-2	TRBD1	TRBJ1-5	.	CASSLGQGNQPQHF	TGTGCCAGCAGCTTAGGACAGGGAAATCAGCCCCAGCATTTT
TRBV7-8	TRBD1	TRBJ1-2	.	CASSFQGVGEDGYTF	TGTGCCAGCAGCTTTCAGGGGGTTGGCGAGGATGGCTACACCTTC
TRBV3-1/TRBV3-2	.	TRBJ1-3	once	CASSQVGNTIYF	TGTGCCAGCAGCCAAGTAGGAAACACCATATATTTT
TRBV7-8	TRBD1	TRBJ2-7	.	CASSSSTGAAWEQYF	TGTGCCAGCAGCTCCTCGACAGGGGCGGCGTGGGAGCAGTACTTC
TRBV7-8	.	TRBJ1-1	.	CASSQGTLPNTEAFF	TGTGCCAGCAGTCAGGGAACTCTCCCGAACACTGAAGCTTTCTTT
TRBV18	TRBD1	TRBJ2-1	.	CASSLGQGNEQFF	TGTGCCAGCTCACTCGGACAGGGCAATGAGCAGTTCTTC
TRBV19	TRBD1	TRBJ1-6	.	CASSIVPGGNSPLHF	TGTGCCAGTAGTATCGTCCCAGGGGGGAATTCACCCCTCCACTTT
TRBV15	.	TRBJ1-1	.	CATSRGQGENTEAFF	TGTGCCACCAGCAGAGGTCAAGGGGAGAACACTGAAGCTTTCTTT
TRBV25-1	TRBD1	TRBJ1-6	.	CASSAGTVNSPLHF	TGTGCCAGCAGTGCAGGGACAGTGAATTCACCCCTCCACTTT
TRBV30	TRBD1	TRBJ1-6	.	CAGQGAKSYNSPLHF	TGTGCCGGACAGGGTGCAAAGTCCTATAATTCACCCCTCCACTTT
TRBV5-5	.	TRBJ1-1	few	CASSLTPFGGTEAFF	TGTGCCAGCAGCTTGACGCCATTCGGGGGGACTGAAGCTTTCTTT
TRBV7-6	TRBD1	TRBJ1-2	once	CASSPTTGGGGYTF	TGTGCCAGCAGCCCTACTACAGGGGGCGGTGGCTACACCTTC
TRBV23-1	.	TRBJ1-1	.	CASSQEDQERGKNTEAFF	TGCGCCAGCAGTCAGGAGGACCAGGAGAGGGGGAAGAACACTGAAGCTTTCTTT
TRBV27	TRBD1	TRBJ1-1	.	CASSLNGRGLDTEAFF	TGTGCCAGCAGTTTAAACGGCAGGGGGCTTGACACTGAAGCTTTCTTT
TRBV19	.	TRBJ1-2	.	CASSTGQKYGYTF	TGTGCCAGTAGTACCGGACAGAAATATGGCTACACCTTC
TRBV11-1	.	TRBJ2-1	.	CASSLVGPVYNEQFF	TGTGCCAGCAGCTTAGTTGGGCCGGTTTACAATGAGCAGTTCTTC
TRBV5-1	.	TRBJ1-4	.	CASSSEAVSNEKLFF	TGCGCCAGCAGCTCCGAGGCGGTTTCTAATGAAAAACTGTTTTTT
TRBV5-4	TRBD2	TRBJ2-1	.	CASSSRAGGYNEQFF	TGTGCCAGCAGCTCGAGGGCGGGGGGGTACAATGAGCAGTTCTTC
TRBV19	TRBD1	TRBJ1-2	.	CASGTGTGVNGYTF	TGTGCCAGTGGGACCGGGACAGGGGTCAATGGCTACACCTTC
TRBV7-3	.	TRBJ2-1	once	CASSLGRNEQFF	TGTGCCAGCAGCTTAGGGAGAAACGAGCAGTTCTTC
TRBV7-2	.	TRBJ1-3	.	CASSPGPGSGNTIYF	TGTGCCAGCAGCCCCGGACCGGGATCTGGAAACACCATATATTTT